This TCR beta chain is drawn from a study of blood T cell repertoires in COVID-19. Study as a whole: Samples representing acute and convalescent COVID-19 were sourced from the United States, Italy and Spain. Sources were T cells, B-cell-depleted T cells, or PBMCs; the material itself was cDNA or gDNA.

How the authors handled the data: Counts of nucleated cells, estimated from reference gene primer amplification, were obtained. TCRdb's table, derived via immunoSEQ multiplex PCR, lists solely in-frame clones and lacks some. V, J and clone size are those of that table, while D and trimming were read from the DNA. This sample has about 100,000 clones, with 92% found just once. The TCR originated in a man between 65 and 80 years old with acute or convalescent COVID-19. Sequencing was performed on peripheral blood.

The CDR3 spells CASSYSGASNTEAFF. CDR3 DNA sequence: TGTGCCAGCAGTTACTCGGGGGCCTCGAACACTGAAGCTTTCTTT. The chain combines TRBV6-2 or TRBV6-3 with TRBJ1-1; maybe TRBD1 (6 bases). V gave up 0 bases and J gave up 1 base, with 9 bases separating them. Germline V gene lookup returns CDR1 MNHEY and CDR2 SVGEGT. The CDR3 loop spans 15 amino acids.